What follows are 27 T cell receptor beta chains derived from one specimen sequenced in a study of vaccination and CD4 T cells after COVID-19. Oncomine TCR Beta short-read sequencing was applied to DNA from cultured CD4+ T cells. TCRdb itself ran the PCR reads through MiXCR, one entry per CDR3 protein. Of around 19,000 distinct CDR3 sequences in the sample, 60% are singletons; the top ten hold just under 9%. Treatment: approximately nine-day PBMC culture with coronavirus spike peptide pools or control peptides (ViraFEST assay). Their cognate antigens are unknown. The source material was CD4+ T cells from blood, cultured in vitro, sampled after SARS-CoV-2 vaccination. These receptors were taken from a human donor who had recovered from COVID-19.

This chain joins TRBV7-9 and TRBJ2-5; D is uncertain. CDR1 is SEHNR and CDR2 is FQNEAQ in the germline V gene (reference sequence). V lost 5 bases and J lost 5, with 6 bases in between. The CDR3 has 11 amino acids. The CDR3 sequence: CASSPWETQYF. In DNA form, the CDR3 reads TGTGCCAGCAGCCCTTGGGAGACCCAGTACTTC. The full variable domain, completed using reference TRBV7-9 and TRBJ2-5, is DTGVSQNPRHKITKRGQNVTFRCDPISEHNRLYWYRQTLGQGPEFLTYFQNEAQLEKSRLLSDRFSAERPKGSFSTLEIQRTEQGDSAMYLCASSPWETQYFGPGTRLLVL.

In nucleotides, the CDR3 is TGTGCCACCAGCAGGGAACTAGCGGGAGGCATCGGGGAGCTGTTTTTT. Translated, it gives CATSRELAGGIGELFF. The rearrangement links TRBV15 to TRBJ2-2, with 12 bases fitting TRBD2. After removal of 3 bases from V and 7 bases from J, the junction contained 6 bases not matched to a gene. This CDR3 contains 16 residues. Germline V lookup: CDR1 LNHNV, CDR2 YYDKDF (reference sequence).

The rearrangement links TRBV7-6 to TRBJ1-2; D is possibly TRBD1 (5 bases). Trimming cost V 5 bases and J 8 bases, with 15 bases left between them. Germline CDR1 and CDR2: SGHVS and FNYEAQ. This CDR3 is built from 13 residues. CDR3 residues: CASSPAGTGGYTF. DNA for the CDR3: TGTGCCAGCAGCCCGGCAGGGACGGGAGGCTACACCTTC.

This clonotype occurred a few times. The chain carries TRBV23-1 and TRBJ1-5; D call uncertain. TRBV23-1 is labeled an ORF, and its function is uncertain. The V end lost 4 bases, the J end lost 0 bases, and 10 bases lay between the germline ends. This CDR3 has 15 amino acids. In nucleotides, the CDR3 is TGCGCCAGCAGTCCACCCGGGGATAGCAATCAGCCCCAGCATTTT. Encoded protein: CASSPPGDSNQPQHF.

The J gene is TRBJ1-1, the V gene TRBV2; 10 bases are a match to TRBD1. Germline CDR1 reads SNHLY; CDR2 reads FYNNEI. The CDR3 loop spans 14 amino acids. With V trimmed by 6 bases and J by 8 bases, 9 bases remained unmatched. This CDR3 is CASRPRTGGSEAFF. The CDR3 bases are TGTGCCAGCAGGCCCCGGACAGGGGGATCCGAAGCTTTCTTT.

The genes are TRBV6-2 or TRBV6-3 and TRBJ2-1; 8 nucleotides align to TRBD2. Losses at the gene ends were 2 bases for V and 5 bases for J; bases not matched to a gene: 5. Per the germline V gene, CDR1 is MNHEY and CDR2 is SVGEGT. This CDR3 has 15 residues. CDR3 sequence (DNA): TGTGCCAGCAGTTACAAGCGGGGGCGCAACAATGAGCAGTTCTTC. This gives the protein CASSYKRGRNNEQFF.

In its sample, this clonotype was seen a few times. The CDR3 is CASSARPREPQHF. The DNA of the CDR3 is TGTGCCAGCAGCGCCAGGCCACGGGAGCCCCAGCATTTT. The chain is built from TRBV6-4 and TRBJ1-5; D not resolved. The CDR3 runs to 13 residues. V was cut by 6 bases and J by 8 bases, with 14 bases left in between. CDR1 and CDR2 (germline): MRHNA, SNTAGT.

The chain is built from TRBV19 and TRBJ1-5; D ambiguous. Germline CDR1 is LNHDA and CDR2 is SQIVND (reference sequence). The ends were cut back, 7 bases at V and 1 base at J, with 8 bases in the middle. This CDR3 contains 13 residues. In DNA form, the CDR3 reads TGTGCCAGTAATGGCGGAAGCAATCAGCCCCAGCATTTT. It translates to CASNGGSNQPQHF.

The chain uses TRBV6-4 and TRBJ2-1; a weak D match, TRBD1 (5 bases). V was trimmed by 0 bases and J by 2 bases, leaving 8 bases between them. This CDR3 has 15 amino acids. Looked up from germline, CDR1 is MRHNA and CDR2 is SNTAGT. CDR3 protein: CASSDSGATYNEQFF. The CDR3 DNA follows: TGTGCCAGCAGTGACTCAGGGGCTACCTACAATGAGCAGTTCTTC.

The chain is built from TRBV20-1 and TRBJ1-2; perhaps TRBD1 as D (5 bases). CDR3 size: 15 residues. The germline V and J ends were trimmed by 3 bases and 0 bases, with 14 bases remaining between them. Germline CDR1 and CDR2: DFQATT and SNEGSKA (reference sequence). As DNA, the CDR3 is TGCAGTGCTAGTCCCCTGACAGCCCCTAACTATGGCTACACCTTC. Its translation: CSASPLTAPNYGYTF.

This chain connects TRBV19 to TRBJ1-5, with D perhaps TRBD1 (6 bases). The germline gives CDR1 LNHDA, CDR2 SQIVND (reference sequence). V lost 5 bases and J 4 bases, leaving 15 bases between the germline ends. This CDR3 is 15 amino acids long. The CDR3 is CASSDPRGRNQPQHF. The CDR3 DNA reads TGTGCCAGTAGTGACCCCAGGGGTCGGAATCAGCCCCAGCATTTT. The whole variable domain, filled in from reference TRBV19 and TRBJ1-5, reads DGGITQSPKYLFRKEGQNVTLSCEQNLNHDAMYWYRQDPGQGLRLIYYSQIVNDFQKGDIAEGYSVSREKKESFPLTVTSAQKNPTAFYLCASSDPRGRNQPQHFGDGTRLSIL.

The V gene is TRBV6-1, the J gene TRBJ2-1; no firm D call. V was cut by 2 bases and J by 7 bases, with 9 bases left in between. This CDR3 is built from 13 residues. Per the germline V gene, CDR1 is MNHNS and CDR2 is SASEGT. In nucleotides, the CDR3 is TGTGCCAGCAGTGAACGTGCCGTTAATGAGCAGTTCTTC. It is translated as CASSERAVNEQFF.

The chain couples TRBV24-1 to TRBJ2-3; TRBD2 matches at 9 bases. The CDR3 runs 17 residues. Germline CDR1 KGHDR, CDR2 SFDVKD. V trimming: 2 bases; J trimming: 5 bases; junction bases outside the gene matches: 10. Here the CDR3 reads CATSDSSLAGAGDTQYF. CDR3 nucleotides: TGTGCCACCAGTGATTCGTCCTTAGCGGGGGCGGGAGATACGCAGTATTTT.

This clonotype was counted between two and nine times. The chain joins TRBV30 to TRBJ2-5; no clear D. Germline CDR1 GTSNPN, CDR2 SVGIG (reference sequence). Trimming removed 8 bases from V and 5 bases from J, with 15 bases in between. The CDR3 covers 12 residues. The DNA for the CDR3 is TGTGCCGTGGAGTGGGTTGGGGAGACCCAGTACTTC. Its translation is CAVEWVGETQYF.

This clonotype appeared a few times. This chain joins TRBV12-3 or TRBV12-4 and TRBJ1-5; D is possibly TRBD1 (6 bases). This CDR3 has 15 residues. The germline V and J ends were trimmed by 4 bases and 7 bases, with 17 bases remaining between them. The CDR3 DNA follows: TGTGCCAGCAGTTCTGACAGGTCCCCGGCGCAGCCCCAGCATTTT. Translated, it gives CASSSDRSPAQPQHF.

The rearrangement links TRBV6-2 or TRBV6-3 to TRBJ1-2; 7 bases line up with TRBD1. V lost 2 bases to trimming and J lost 4 bases; unmatched junction nucleotides: 4. Germline V gene sequence: CDR1 MNHEY, CDR2 SVGEGT. This CDR3 has 14 amino acids. DNA of the CDR3: TGTGCCAGCAGTTACAGGGGGCTCAGCTATGGCTACACCTTC. Translation gives CASSYRGLSYGYTF.

This chain connects TRBV3-1 to TRBJ1-3; D might be TRBD1 (5 bases). Trimming took 2 bases from V and 2 from J, leaving 10 bases between them. CDR1 is LGHDT and CDR2 is YNNKEL in the germline V gene (reference sequence). This CDR3 contains 15 residues. Here the CDR3 DNA reads TGTGCCAGCAGCCAAAATCAGGGAGCTGGAAACACCATATATTTT. This gives the protein CASSQNQGAGNTIYF.

This chain uses TRBV28 with TRBJ2-3; TRBD2 agrees at 7 bases. Germline V gene lookup returns CDR1 MDHEN and CDR2 SYDVKM. This CDR3 spans 15 amino acids. The V gene end was trimmed by 6 bases and the J gene end by 0 bases; junction bases not matched to a gene: 6. The CDR3 loop is CASRPPSGSTDTQYF. The CDR3 DNA reads TGTGCCAGCAGGCCCCCTAGCGGAAGCACAGATACGCAGTATTTT.

The gene calls are TRBV7-9 and TRBJ2-1; D remains ambiguous. The germline V and J ends were trimmed by 11 bases and 6 bases, with 20 bases remaining between them. CDR1 SEHNR and CDR2 FQNEAQ come from the germline V gene (reference sequence). The CDR3 is made up of 14 amino acids. The CDR3 bases are TGTGCCCTAGGGTCTAGTCTATGGGGCAATGAGCAGTTCTTC. Its protein is CALGSSLWGNEQFF.

The rearrangement links TRBV18 to TRBJ2-2, with TRBD1 as a possible D gene (6 bases). Trimming cost V 3 bases and J 3 bases, with 17 bases left between them. The CDR3 sequence is 17 residues long. CDR1 and CDR2 from the germline V gene are KGHSH and LQKENI. CDR3 protein: CASSPATGWSDTGELFF. The CDR3, as DNA: TGTGCCAGCTCACCGGCAACAGGGTGGTCCGACACCGGGGAGCTGTTTTTT.

This rearrangement joins TRBV6-2 or TRBV6-3 to TRBJ1-1; D uncertain. Germline loops: CDR1 MNHEY, CDR2 SVGEGT. V was cut by 6 bases and J by 6 bases, with 20 bases left in between. The CDR3 sequence is 15 residues long. The CDR3 coding sequence is TGTGCCAGCAGCTCATACCGGGCAGGCCTCCCTGAAGCTTTCTTT. The encoded protein is CASSSYRAGLPEAFF.

The rearrangement joins TRBV6-1 to TRBJ1-1; 8 positions match TRBD1. The junction had 7 bases not matched to a gene; V was cut back by 3 bases and J by 4 bases. Germline-derived CDR1 and CDR2 are MNHNS and SASEGT. The CDR3 is 15 amino acids. The CDR3 region has the DNA TGTGCCAGCAGTGATTGGGCCAGGGGGCTCACTGAAGCTTTCTTT. Translation gives CASSDWARGLTEAFF.

The V call is TRBV5-4, the J call TRBJ1-1; 7 bases line up with TRBD1. Germline trimming cut 4 bases from V and 5 bases from J; bases unmatched to any gene: 11. Germline-derived CDR1 and CDR2 are SGHNT and YYREEE (reference sequence). This CDR3 region has 15 residues. CDR3 sequence: CASSPTGTKGTEAFF. The CDR3 DNA is TGTGCCAGCAGCCCGACAGGGACTAAGGGGACTGAAGCTTTCTTT. Full variable domain (remainder filled in from reference TRBV5-4 and TRBJ1-1): ETGVTQSPTHLIKTRGQQVTLRCSSQSGHNTVSWYQQALGQGPQFIFQYYREEENGRGNFPPRFSGLQFPNYSSELNVNALELDDSALYLCASSPTGTKGTEAFFGQGTRLTVV.

The gene calls are TRBV6-1 and TRBJ1-2; D is uncertain. Trimming shortened V by 6 bases and J by 6 bases, and 11 bases separated the two germline ends. Per germline, CDR1 MNHNS and CDR2 SASEGT. This CDR3 is 12 amino acids long. CDR3 loop: CASRVRGNGYTF. The CDR3 region has the DNA TGTGCCAGCAGGGTCCGGGGTAATGGCTACACCTTC.

This clonotype was seen once. V usage is TRBV27 and J usage is TRBJ1-6; no definite D call. Trimming shortened V by 5 bases and J by 10 bases, and 12 bases separated the two germline ends. CDR1 is MNHEY and CDR2 is SMNVEV in the germline V gene (reference sequence). This CDR3 comprises 13 residues. The CDR3 spells CASSTLYGSPLHF. The CDR3 DNA follows: TGTGCCAGCAGTACTCTGTATGGCTCACCCCTCCACTTT.

In the case of this clonotype: Its ends do not fully match the called genes, so a read error is possible. This chain connects TRBV7-9 to TRBJ1-2, with D unresolved. Germline V gene sequence: CDR1 SEHNR, CDR2 FQNEAQ (reference sequence). There are 11 residues in the CDR3. For the CDR3, the DNA is TGTGCCAGCAGCTCCCTCGATCTCGGGCCCTTC. It yields the protein CASSSLDLGPF.

The chain recombines TRBV7-2 with TRBJ2-3; a weak D match, TRBD2 (5 bases). Germline V lookup: CDR1 SGHTA, CDR2 FQGNSA. V lost 3 bases, J lost 2 bases, and 9 bases lay in between. The CDR3 consists of 14 residues. The CDR3 DNA sequence: TGTGCCAGCAGCTTGGGAGTATCCACAGATACGCAGTATTTT. Protein product: CASSLGVSTDTQYF.